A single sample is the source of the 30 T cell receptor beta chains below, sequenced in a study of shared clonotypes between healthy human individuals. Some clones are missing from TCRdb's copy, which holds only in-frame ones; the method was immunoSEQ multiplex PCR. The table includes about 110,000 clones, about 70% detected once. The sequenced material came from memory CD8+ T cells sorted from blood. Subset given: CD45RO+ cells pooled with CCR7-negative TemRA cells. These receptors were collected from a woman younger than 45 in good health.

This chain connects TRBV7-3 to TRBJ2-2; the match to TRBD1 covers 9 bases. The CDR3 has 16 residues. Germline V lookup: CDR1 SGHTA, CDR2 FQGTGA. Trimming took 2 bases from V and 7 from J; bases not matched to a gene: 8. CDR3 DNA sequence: TGTGCCAGCAGCTTATCCCCGACAGGGGGTATCGGGGAGCTGTTTTTT. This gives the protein CASSLSPTGGIGELFF. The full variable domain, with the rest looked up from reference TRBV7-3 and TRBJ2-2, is GAGVSQTPSNKVTEKGKYVELRCDPISGHTALYWYRQSLGQGPEFLIYFQGTGAADDSGLPNDRFFAVRPEGSVSTLKIQRTERGDSAVYLCASSLSPTGGIGELFFGEGSRLTVL.

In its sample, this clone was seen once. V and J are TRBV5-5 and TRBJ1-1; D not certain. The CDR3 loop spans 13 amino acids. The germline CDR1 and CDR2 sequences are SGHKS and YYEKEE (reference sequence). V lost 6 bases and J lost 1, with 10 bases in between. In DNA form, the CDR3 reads TGTGCCAGCAAATTCGGGCCGAACACTGAAGCTTTCTTT. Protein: CASKFGPNTEAFF.

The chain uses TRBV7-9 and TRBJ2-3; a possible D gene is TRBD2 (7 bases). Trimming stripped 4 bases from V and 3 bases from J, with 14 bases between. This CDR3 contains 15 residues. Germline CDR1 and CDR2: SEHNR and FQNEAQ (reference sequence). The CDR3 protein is CASSSQGRGTDTQYF. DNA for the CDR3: TGTGCCAGCAGCTCTCAGGGGAGGGGGACAGATACGCAGTATTTT. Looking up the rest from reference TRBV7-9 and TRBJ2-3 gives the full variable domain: DTGVSQNPRHKITKRGQNVTFRCDPISEHNRLYWYRQTLGQGPEFLTYFQNEAQLEKSRLLSDRFSAERPKGSFSTLEIQRTEQGDSAMYLCASSSQGRGTDTQYFGPGTRLTVL.

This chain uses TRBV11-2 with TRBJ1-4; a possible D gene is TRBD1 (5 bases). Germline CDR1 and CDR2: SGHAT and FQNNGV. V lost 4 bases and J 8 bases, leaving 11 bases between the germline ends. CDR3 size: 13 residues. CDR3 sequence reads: CASSWGVKEKLFF. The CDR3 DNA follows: TGTGCCAGCAGCTGGGGGGTTAAGGAAAAACTGTTTTTT. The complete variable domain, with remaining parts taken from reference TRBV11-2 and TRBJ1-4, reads EAGVAQSPRYKIIEKRQSVAFWCNPISGHATLYWYQQILGQGPKLLIQFQNNGVVDDSQLPKDRFSAERLKGVDSTLKIQPAKLEDSAVYLCASSWGVKEKLFFGSGTQLSVL.

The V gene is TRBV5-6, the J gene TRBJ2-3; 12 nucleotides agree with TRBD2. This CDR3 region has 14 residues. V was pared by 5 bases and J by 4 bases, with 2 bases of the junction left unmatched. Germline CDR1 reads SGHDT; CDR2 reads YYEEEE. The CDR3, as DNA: TGTGCCAGCAGGACTAGCGGGAGCGCAGATACGCAGTATTTT. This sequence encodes CASRTSGSADTQYF.

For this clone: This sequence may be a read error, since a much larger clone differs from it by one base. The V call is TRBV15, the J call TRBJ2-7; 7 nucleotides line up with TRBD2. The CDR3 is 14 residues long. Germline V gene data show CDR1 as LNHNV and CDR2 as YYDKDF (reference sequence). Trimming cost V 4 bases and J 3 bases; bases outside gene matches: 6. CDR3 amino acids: CATSIPGLSYEQYF. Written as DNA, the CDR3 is TGTGCCACCAGCATACCGGGACTAAGCTACGAGCAGTACTTC.

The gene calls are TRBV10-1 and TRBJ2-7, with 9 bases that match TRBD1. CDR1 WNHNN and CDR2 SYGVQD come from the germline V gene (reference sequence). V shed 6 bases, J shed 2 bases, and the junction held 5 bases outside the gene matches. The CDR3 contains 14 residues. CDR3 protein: CASSPQGAAYEQYF. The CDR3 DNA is TGCGCCAGCAGCCCACAGGGGGCCGCCTACGAGCAGTACTTC.

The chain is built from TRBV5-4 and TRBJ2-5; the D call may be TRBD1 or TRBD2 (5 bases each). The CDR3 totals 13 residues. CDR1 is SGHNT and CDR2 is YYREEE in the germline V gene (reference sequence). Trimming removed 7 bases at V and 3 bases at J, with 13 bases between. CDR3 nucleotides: TGTGCCAGCGGGGACCGCCAGGAAGAGACCCAGTACTTC. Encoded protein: CASGDRQEETQYF.

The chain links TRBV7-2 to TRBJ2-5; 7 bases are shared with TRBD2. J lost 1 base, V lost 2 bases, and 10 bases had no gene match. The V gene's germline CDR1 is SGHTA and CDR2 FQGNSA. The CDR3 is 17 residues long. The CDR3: CASSLWWASGFQETQYF. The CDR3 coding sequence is TGTGCCAGCAGCTTATGGTGGGCTAGCGGTTTCCAAGAGACCCAGTACTTC. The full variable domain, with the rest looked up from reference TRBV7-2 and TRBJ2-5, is GAGVSQSPSNKVTEKGKDVELRCDPISGHTALYWYRQSLGQGLEFLIYFQGNSAPDKSGLPSDRFSAERTGGSVSTLTIQRTQQEDSAVYLCASSLWWASGFQETQYFGPGTRLLVL.

CDR3 sequence: CASSLGTATYEQYF. The DNA for the CDR3 is TGTGCCAGTAGCCTCGGGACAGCAACCTACGAGCAGTACTTC. This chain joins TRBV19 and TRBJ2-7; 7 positions match TRBD1. The CDR3 contains 14 residues. The V gene's germline CDR1 is LNHDA and CDR2 SQIVND (reference sequence). Trimming cost V 6 bases and J 2 bases; bases outside gene matches: 7.

The CDR3 sequence is CASSPNSYGNTEAFF. The CDR3 DNA sequence: TGTGCCAGCAGTCCCAATTCCTACGGGAACACTGAAGCTTTCTTT. V usage is TRBV27 and J usage is TRBJ1-1; D not resolved. Germline-derived CDR1 and CDR2 are MNHEY and SMNVEV (reference sequence). The CDR3 covers 15 residues. Trimming removed 5 bases at V and 1 base at J, with 14 bases between.

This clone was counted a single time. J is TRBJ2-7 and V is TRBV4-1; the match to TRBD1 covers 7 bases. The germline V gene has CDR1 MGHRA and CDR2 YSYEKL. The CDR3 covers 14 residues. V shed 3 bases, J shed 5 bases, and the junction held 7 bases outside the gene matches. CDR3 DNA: TGCGCCAGCAGCCACGTTACAGGGGCCCACGAGCAGTACTTC. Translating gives CASSHVTGAHEQYF.

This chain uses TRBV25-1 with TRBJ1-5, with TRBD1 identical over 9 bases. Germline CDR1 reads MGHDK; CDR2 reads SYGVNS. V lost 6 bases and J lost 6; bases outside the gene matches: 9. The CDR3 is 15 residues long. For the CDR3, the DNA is TGTGCCAGCAGCTCCGGCGGGACAGGGCGTCAGCCCCAGCATTTT. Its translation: CASSSGGTGRQPQHF. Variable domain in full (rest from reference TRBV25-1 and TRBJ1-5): EADIYQTPRYLVIGTGKKITLECSQTMGHDKMYWYQQDPGMELHLIHYSYGVNSTEKGDLSSESTVSRIRTEHFPLTLESARPSHTSQYLCASSSGGTGRQPQHFGDGTRLSIL.

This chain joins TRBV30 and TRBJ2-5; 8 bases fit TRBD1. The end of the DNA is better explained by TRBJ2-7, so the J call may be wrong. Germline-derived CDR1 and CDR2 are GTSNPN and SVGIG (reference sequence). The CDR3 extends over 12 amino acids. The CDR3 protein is CAWNGQGHEQYF. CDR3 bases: TGTGCCTGGAACGGACAGGGCCACGAGCAGTACTTC.

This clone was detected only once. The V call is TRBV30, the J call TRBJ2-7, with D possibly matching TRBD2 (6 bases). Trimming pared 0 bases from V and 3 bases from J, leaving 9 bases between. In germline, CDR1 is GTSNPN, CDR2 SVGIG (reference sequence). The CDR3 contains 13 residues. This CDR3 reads CAWSVRGFYEQYF. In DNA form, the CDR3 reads TGTGCCTGGAGTGTACGGGGGTTCTACGAGCAGTACTTC.

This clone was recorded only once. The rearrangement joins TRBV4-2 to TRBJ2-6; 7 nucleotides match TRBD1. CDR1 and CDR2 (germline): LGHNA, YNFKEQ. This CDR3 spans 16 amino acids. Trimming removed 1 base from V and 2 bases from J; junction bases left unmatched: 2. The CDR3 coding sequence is TGTGCCAGCAGCCAAGTCAGGGGGACTGGGGCCAACGTCCTGACTTTC. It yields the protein CASSQVRGTGANVLTF.

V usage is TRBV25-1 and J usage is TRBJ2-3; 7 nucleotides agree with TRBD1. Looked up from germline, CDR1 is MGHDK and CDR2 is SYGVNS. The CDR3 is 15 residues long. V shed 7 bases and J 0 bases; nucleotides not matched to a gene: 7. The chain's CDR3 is CASNEGAASTDTQYF. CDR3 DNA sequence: TGTGCCAGCAATGAGGGGGCGGCTAGCACAGATACGCAGTATTTT.

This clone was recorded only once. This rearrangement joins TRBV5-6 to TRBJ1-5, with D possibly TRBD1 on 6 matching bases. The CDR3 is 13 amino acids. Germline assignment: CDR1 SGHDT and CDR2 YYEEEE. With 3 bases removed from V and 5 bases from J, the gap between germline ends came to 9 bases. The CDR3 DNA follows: TGTGCCAGCAGCTGGGGGGGGCATCAGCCCCAGCATTTT. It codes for CASSWGGHQPQHF.

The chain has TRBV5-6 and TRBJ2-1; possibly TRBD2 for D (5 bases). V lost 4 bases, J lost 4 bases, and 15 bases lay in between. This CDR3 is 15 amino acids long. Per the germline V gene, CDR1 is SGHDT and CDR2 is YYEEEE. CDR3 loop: CASSGSGTPYNEQFF. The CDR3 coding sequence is TGTGCCAGCAGCGGGAGTGGCACGCCGTACAATGAGCAGTTCTTC.

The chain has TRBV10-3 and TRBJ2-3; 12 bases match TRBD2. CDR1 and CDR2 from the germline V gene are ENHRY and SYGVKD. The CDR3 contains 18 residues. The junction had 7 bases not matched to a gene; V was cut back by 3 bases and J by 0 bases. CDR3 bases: TGTGCCATCAGTGAACCGGGACTAGCGGGTACGAGCACAGATACGCAGTATTTT. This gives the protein CAISEPGLAGTSTDTQYF.

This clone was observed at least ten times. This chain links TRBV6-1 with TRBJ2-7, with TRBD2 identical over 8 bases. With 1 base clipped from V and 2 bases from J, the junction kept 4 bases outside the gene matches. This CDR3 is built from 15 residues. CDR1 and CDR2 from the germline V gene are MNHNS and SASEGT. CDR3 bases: TGTGCCAGCAGTGAAGGGAGTAGCGGGGCCTACGAGCAGTACTTC. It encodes CASSEGSSGAYEQYF.

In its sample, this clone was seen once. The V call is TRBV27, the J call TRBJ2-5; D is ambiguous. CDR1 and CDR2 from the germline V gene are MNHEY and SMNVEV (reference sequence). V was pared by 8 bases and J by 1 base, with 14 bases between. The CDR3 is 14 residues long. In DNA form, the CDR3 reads TGTGCCAGCGGGTACATTGGGGTCCAAGAGACCCAGTACTTC. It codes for CASGYIGVQETQYF.

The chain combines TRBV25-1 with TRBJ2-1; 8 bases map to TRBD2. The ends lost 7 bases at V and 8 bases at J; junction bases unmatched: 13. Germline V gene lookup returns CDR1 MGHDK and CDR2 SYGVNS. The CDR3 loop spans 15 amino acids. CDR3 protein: CASTPKLSGSYEQFF. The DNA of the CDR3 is TGTGCCAGCACCCCGAAACTGAGCGGGAGTTATGAGCAGTTCTTC.

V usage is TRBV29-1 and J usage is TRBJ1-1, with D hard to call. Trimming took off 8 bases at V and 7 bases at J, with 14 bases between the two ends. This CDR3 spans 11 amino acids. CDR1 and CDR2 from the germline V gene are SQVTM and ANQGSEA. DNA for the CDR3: TGCAGCTCAAAAGTAGGTCGTGAAGCTTTCTTT. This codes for CSSKVGREAFF.

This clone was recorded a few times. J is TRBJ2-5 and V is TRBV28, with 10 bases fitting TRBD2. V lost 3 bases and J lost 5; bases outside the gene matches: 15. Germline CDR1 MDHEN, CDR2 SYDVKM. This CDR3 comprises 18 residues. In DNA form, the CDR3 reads TGTGCCAGCAGTTTTCTTATTCAGCGGGAGGGCTCGGGGGAGACCCAGTACTTC. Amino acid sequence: CASSFLIQREGSGETQYF.

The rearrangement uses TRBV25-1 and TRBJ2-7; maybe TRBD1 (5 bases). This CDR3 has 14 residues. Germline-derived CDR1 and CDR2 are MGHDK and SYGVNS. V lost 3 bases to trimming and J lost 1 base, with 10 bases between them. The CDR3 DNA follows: TGTGCCAGCAGTGAGGGGCAGCTATCCTACGAGCAGTACTTC. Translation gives CASSEGQLSYEQYF.

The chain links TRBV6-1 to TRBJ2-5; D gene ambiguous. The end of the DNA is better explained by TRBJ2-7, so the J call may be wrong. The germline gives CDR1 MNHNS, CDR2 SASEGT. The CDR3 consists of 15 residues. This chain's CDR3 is CASSEAQEGSYEQYF. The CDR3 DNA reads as TGTGCCAGCAGTGAAGCCCAGGAAGGATCCTACGAGCAGTACTTC.

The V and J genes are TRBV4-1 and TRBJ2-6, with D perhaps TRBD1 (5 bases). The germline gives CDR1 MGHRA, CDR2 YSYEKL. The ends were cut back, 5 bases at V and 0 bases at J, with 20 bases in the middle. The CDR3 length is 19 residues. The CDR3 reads CASSSGVGQPDSGANVLTF. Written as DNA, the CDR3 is TGCGCCAGCAGCTCGGGTGTGGGGCAGCCAGACTCTGGGGCCAACGTCCTGACTTTC.

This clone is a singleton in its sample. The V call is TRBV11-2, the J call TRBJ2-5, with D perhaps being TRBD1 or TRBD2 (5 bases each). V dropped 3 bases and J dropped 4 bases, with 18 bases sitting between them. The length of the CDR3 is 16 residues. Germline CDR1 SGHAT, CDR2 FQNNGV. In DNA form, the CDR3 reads TGTGCCAGCAGCTTTGCACTTAGCGCTCAGGGAGAGACCCAGTACTTC. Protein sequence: CASSFALSAQGETQYF. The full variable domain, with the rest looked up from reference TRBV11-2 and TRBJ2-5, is EAGVAQSPRYKIIEKRQSVAFWCNPISGHATLYWYQQILGQGPKLLIQFQNNGVVDDSQLPKDRFSAERLKGVDSTLKIQPAKLEDSAVYLCASSFALSAQGETQYFGPGTRLLVL.

CDR3 nucleotide sequence: TGTGCCAGCAGCTTGTCCGGGGGCCTGGACGAGCAGTACTTC. Its translation: CASSLSGGLDEQYF. The chain joins TRBV7-9 to TRBJ2-7; D could derive from TRBD1 or TRBD2 (6 bases each). The germline gives CDR1 SEHNR, CDR2 FQNEAQ (reference sequence). The CDR3 has 14 amino acids. V shed 3 bases and J shed 5 bases, with 14 bases lying between them.